The 21 T cell receptor beta chains listed next were all sequenced from one sample in a study of blood T cell repertoires in COVID-19. TCRdb's copy holds only in-frame clones and misses some; the assay was immunoSEQ multiplex PCR. The table shows fewer than 350,000 clones, with more than 75% occurring only once. The sample comprised peripheral blood. Every receptor here comes from a man in his forties or fifties with active or convalescent COVID-19.

The rearrangement joins TRBV2 to TRBJ1-4; 8 bases match TRBD1. The J segment lost 4 bases and the V segment lost 6 bases, leaving 7 bases of the junction unmatched. Germline V gives CDR1 SNHLY, CDR2 FYNNEI. CDR3 length: 15 amino acids. CDR3 region: CASRVQGARNEKLFF. The CDR3 nucleotides read TGTGCCAGCAGAGTCCAGGGGGCCCGTAATGAAAAACTGTTTTTT.

CDR3 coding DNA: TGTGCCAGCTTCCGGACTAGCGGGGGGCAGACCGGGGAGCTGTTTTTT. The encoded protein is CASFRTSGGQTGELFF. The J gene is TRBJ2-2, the V gene TRBV3-1 (or the pseudogene TRBV3-2); 14 bases are shared with TRBD2. V shed 8 bases and J 5 bases; nucleotides not matched to a gene: 7. This CDR3 has 16 amino acids. CDR1 is LGHDT, CDR2 YNNKEL, per germline (reference sequence).

The genes are TRBV28 and TRBJ2-5, with a weak D call TRBD1 (5 bases). The CDR3 extends over 12 amino acids. Looked up from germline, CDR1 is MDHEN and CDR2 is SYDVKM. Trimming stripped 8 bases from V and 2 bases from J, with 9 bases between. Here the CDR3 reads CASGRVQETQYF. CDR3 DNA: TGTGCCAGCGGCAGGGTGCAAGAGACCCAGTACTTC.

Of note for this clone: This sample also contains other DNA sequences that code for the same CDR3. This chain connects TRBV15 to TRBJ2-5; 9 bases line up with TRBD1. The J segment lost 4 bases and the V segment lost 0 bases, leaving 6 bases of the junction unmatched. Germline CDR1 and CDR2: LNHNV and YYDKDF (reference sequence). The CDR3 length is 16 residues. CDR3 bases: TGTGCCACCAGCAGAGATAGAGGACAGGGGAGAGAGACCCAGTACTTC. Translated: CATSRDRGQGRETQYF.

This rearrangement joins TRBV9 to TRBJ2-1; possible D gene TRBD1, 6 bases. V was trimmed by 3 bases and J by 9 bases, leaving 19 bases between them. Germline CDR1 reads SGDLS; CDR2 reads YYNGEE. The CDR3 sequence is 15 residues long. The CDR3 nucleotides read TGTGCCAGCAGCGCAGGGGACGCGAGGGTGGGTGAGCAGTTCTTC. It is translated as CASSAGDARVGEQFF. The full variable domain, rest sourced from reference TRBV9 and TRBJ2-1, is DSGVTQTPKHLITATGQRVTLRCSPRSGDLSVYWYQQSLDQGLQFLIQYYNGEERAKGNILERFSAQQFPDLHSELNLSSLELGDSALYFCASSAGDARVGEQFFGPGTRLTVL.

This chain uses TRBV5-5 with TRBJ2-7; 11 nucleotides line up with TRBD1. Germline V gene sequence: CDR1 SGHKS, CDR2 YYEKEE (reference sequence). The V and J ends lost 4 bases and 4 bases, in that order; junction bases with no gene match: 7. This CDR3 spans 15 amino acids. In nucleotides, the CDR3 is TGTGCCAGCAGCCACAAGGGGACAGGGGGTTACGAGCAGTACTTC. This sequence encodes CASSHKGTGGYEQYF.

This chain links TRBV2 with TRBJ2-3; no definite D call. V lost 2 bases to trimming and J lost 7 bases, with 10 bases between them. In germline, CDR1 is SNHLY, CDR2 FYNNEI. CDR3 size: 13 residues. The DNA of the CDR3 is TGTGCCAGCAGTGAAATTCCGACTTATACGCAGTATTTT. Protein: CASSEIPTYTQYF.

The V and J genes are TRBV19 and TRBJ2-1; 11 positions agree with TRBD1. Germline assignment: CDR1 LNHDA and CDR2 SQIVND (reference sequence). Trimming removed 7 bases from V and 6 bases from J; junction bases left unmatched: 8. The CDR3 is made up of 15 amino acids. DNA of the CDR3: TGTGCCAGTACCCAGGGACAGGGGGATGGCAATGAGCAGTTCTTC. Its protein is CASTQGQGDGNEQFF. The entire variable domain, with the rest obtained from reference TRBV19 and TRBJ2-1, is as follows: DGGITQSPKYLFRKEGQNVTLSCEQNLNHDAMYWYRQDPGQGLRLIYYSQIVNDFQKGDIAEGYSVSREKKESFPLTVTSAQKNPTAFYLCASTQGQGDGNEQFFGPGTRLTVL.

J is TRBJ1-2 and V is TRBV9; perhaps TRBD1 as D (5 bases). V shed 5 bases and J shed 1 base, with 9 bases lying between them. Germline V gene sequence: CDR1 SGDLS, CDR2 YYNGEE. The CDR3 totals 13 residues. CDR3 loop: CASRHRINYGYTF. The CDR3 DNA reads as TGTGCCAGCAGGCACAGGATTAACTATGGCTACACCTTC.

The genes are TRBV6-5 and TRBJ2-3, with TRBD2 identical over 7 bases. This CDR3 has 14 amino acids. The V segment lost 7 bases and the J segment 2 bases; nucleotides outside the gene matches: 6. Germline V gene data show CDR1 as MNHEY and CDR2 as SVGAGI. The CDR3 is CASKKRGITDTQYF. The CDR3 DNA reads as TGTGCCAGCAAAAAGCGGGGAATCACAGATACGCAGTATTTT.

The chain uses TRBV3-1 (or the pseudogene TRBV3-2) and TRBJ2-3, with 8 positions matching TRBD2. CDR1 is LGHDT and CDR2 is YNNKEL in the germline V gene (reference sequence). The trim removed 8 bases at V and 3 bases at J, leaving 13 bases unmatched. The CDR3 extends over 16 amino acids. The CDR3 DNA sequence: TGTGCCAGCTCGTTGCGGGGGGTGAGGGGGACAGATACGCAGTATTTT. Protein: CASSLRGVRGTDTQYF.

This clone came up a few times. This rearrangement joins TRBV9 to TRBJ1-2, with 7 bases fitting TRBD1. Unmatched junction bases numbered 3, after V lost 0 bases and J lost 4 bases. CDR1 is SGDLS, CDR2 YYNGEE, per germline. The CDR3 runs 14 residues. The CDR3 region is CASSVVDRAYGYTF. In nucleotides, the CDR3 is TGTGCCAGCAGCGTAGTCGACAGGGCCTATGGCTACACCTTC.

For this clone: The sample holds other DNA sequences that translate to the same CDR3. V and J are TRBV9 and TRBJ2-7; possibly TRBD1 for D (6 bases). From germline, CDR1 is SGDLS and CDR2 YYNGEE. V lost 2 bases, J lost 0 bases, and 9 bases lay in between. The CDR3 covers 14 residues. In nucleotides, the CDR3 is TGTGCCAGCAGCGTCGGGGACAACTCCTACGAGCAGTACTTC. Its translation is CASSVGDNSYEQYF.

V is TRBV7-2 and J is TRBJ1-5, with 9 bases aligning to TRBD1. The CDR3 covers 15 residues. After removal of 5 bases from V and 2 bases from J, the junction contained 4 bases not matched to a gene. Germline CDR1 is SGHTA and CDR2 is FQGNSA. The CDR3 loop reads CASSPWTGGNQPQHF. The DNA of the CDR3 is TGTGCCAGCAGCCCATGGACAGGGGGCAATCAGCCCCAGCATTTT.

The chain is built from TRBV5-4 and TRBJ2-5, with TRBD1 as a possible D gene (5 bases). Trimming took 3 bases from V and 5 from J, leaving 14 bases between them. Germline V lookup: CDR1 SGHNT, CDR2 YYREEE (reference sequence). This CDR3 has 14 amino acids. CDR3: CASSSQGIVETQYF. The CDR3 nucleotides are TGTGCCAGCAGCTCCCAGGGTATTGTGGAGACCCAGTACTTC.

The V and J genes are TRBV6-5 and TRBJ1-6, with TRBD1 as a possible D gene (5 bases). Trimming removed 7 bases from V and 7 bases from J, with 11 bases in between. Per the germline V gene, CDR1 is MNHEY and CDR2 is SVGAGI. The CDR3 covers 13 residues. The CDR3 DNA reads as TGTGCCAGCATGAAGACAGCCAATTCACCCCTCCACTTT. Translating gives CASMKTANSPLHF.

This chain connects TRBV5-6 to TRBJ2-2; 7 nucleotides agree with TRBD1. The CDR3 covers 16 residues. V lost 4 bases, J lost 7 bases, and 13 bases stayed unmatched. Germline-derived CDR1 and CDR2 are SGHDT and YYEEEE. The CDR3 DNA is TGTGCCAGCAGCCTAGGGACAGCATTGCACCTCGGGGAGCTGTTTTTT. It specifies CASSLGTALHLGELFF.

The chain is built from TRBV15 and TRBJ1-5; maybe TRBD1 (6 bases). The germline CDR1 and CDR2 sequences are LNHNV and YYDKDF (reference sequence). Trimming removed 0 bases from V and 1 base from J, with 13 bases in between. This CDR3 spans 17 amino acids. CDR3 nucleotide sequence: TGTGCCACCAGCAGAGACCGGACAGTCTCCAGCAATCAGCCCCAGCATTTT. Protein sequence: CATSRDRTVSSNQPQHF. The variable domain in full, with the rest retrieved from reference TRBV15 and TRBJ1-5, is DAMVIQNPRYQVTQFGKPVTLSCSQTLNHNVMYWYQQKSSQAPKLLFHYYDKDFNNEADTPDNFQSRRPNTSFCFLDIRSPGLGDTAMYLCATSRDRTVSSNQPQHFGDGTRLSIL.

The chain links TRBV11-1 to TRBJ2-1; D is unresolved. Germline values: CDR1 SGHAT, CDR2 FQDESV (reference sequence). The CDR3 runs to 12 residues. Trimming removed 3 bases from V and 6 bases from J, with 6 bases in between. CDR3 sequence (DNA): TGTGCCAGCAGCTTGCGGAGCAATGAGCAGTTCTTC. Translating gives CASSLRSNEQFF. Full variable domain (outside the CDR3, taken from reference TRBV11-1 and TRBJ2-1): EAEVAQSPRYKITEKSQAVAFWCDPISGHATLYWYRQILGQGPELLVQFQDESVVDDSQLPKDRFSAERLKGVDSTLKIQPAELGDSAMYLCASSLRSNEQFFGPGTRLTVL.

This clone appeared a single time. This chain joins TRBV19 and TRBJ2-3; 7 nucleotides line up with TRBD2. This CDR3 contains 15 residues. V lost 2 bases to trimming and J lost 0 bases; unmatched junction nucleotides: 2. Germline loops: CDR1 LNHDA, CDR2 SQIVND (reference sequence). The CDR3 protein is CASSILGGSTDTQYF. The CDR3 bases are TGTGCCAGTAGTATATTGGGGGGGAGCACAGATACGCAGTATTTT.

Here the CDR3 reads CAWSSYPRGTATNNYGYTF. CDR3 bases: TGTGCCTGGAGTTCATACCCCCGTGGGACAGCAACAAATAACTATGGCTACACCTTC. The J gene is TRBJ1-2, the V gene TRBV30; TRBD1 matches 7 bases. The germline V gene has CDR1 GTSNPN and CDR2 SVGIG (reference sequence). Germline trimming cut 2 bases from V and 1 base from J; bases unmatched to any gene: 19. The CDR3 is made up of 19 amino acids.